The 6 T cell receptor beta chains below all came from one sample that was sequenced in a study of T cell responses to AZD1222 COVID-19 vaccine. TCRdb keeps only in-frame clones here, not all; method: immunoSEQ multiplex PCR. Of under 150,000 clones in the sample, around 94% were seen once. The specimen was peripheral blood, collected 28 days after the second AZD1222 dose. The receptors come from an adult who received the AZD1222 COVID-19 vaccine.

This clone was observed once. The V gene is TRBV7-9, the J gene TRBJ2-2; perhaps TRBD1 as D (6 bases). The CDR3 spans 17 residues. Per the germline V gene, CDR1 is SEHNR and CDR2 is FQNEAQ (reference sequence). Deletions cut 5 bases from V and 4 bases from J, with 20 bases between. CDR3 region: CASSPGHLLKGTGELFF. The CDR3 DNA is TGTGCCAGCAGCCCGGGACACCTCCTAAAGGGCACCGGGGAGCTGTTTTTT.

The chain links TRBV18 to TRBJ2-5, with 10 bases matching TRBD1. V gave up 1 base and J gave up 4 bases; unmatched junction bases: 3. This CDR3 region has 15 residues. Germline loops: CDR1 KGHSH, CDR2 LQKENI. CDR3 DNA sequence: TGTGCCAGCTCACCACGGACAGGGGGGGGAGAGACCCAGTACTTC. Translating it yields CASSPRTGGGETQYF.

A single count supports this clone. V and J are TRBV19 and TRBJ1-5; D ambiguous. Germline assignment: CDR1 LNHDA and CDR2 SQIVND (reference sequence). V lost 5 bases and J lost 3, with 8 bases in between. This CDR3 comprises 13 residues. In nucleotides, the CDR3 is TGTGCCAGTAGTGGTCAGTTCAATCAGCCCCAGCATTTT. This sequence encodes CASSGQFNQPQHF.

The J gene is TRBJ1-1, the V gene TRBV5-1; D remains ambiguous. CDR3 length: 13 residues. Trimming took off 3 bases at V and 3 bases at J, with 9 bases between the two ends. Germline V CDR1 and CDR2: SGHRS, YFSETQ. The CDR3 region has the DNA TGCGCCAGCAGCTCGATTGGGGACACTGAAGCTTTCTTT. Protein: CASSSIGDTEAFF.

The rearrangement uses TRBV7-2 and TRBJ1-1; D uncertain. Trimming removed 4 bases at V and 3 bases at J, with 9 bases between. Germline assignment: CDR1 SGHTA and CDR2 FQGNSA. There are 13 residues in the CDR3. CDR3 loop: CASSSSPDTEAFF. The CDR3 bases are TGTGCCAGCAGCTCTTCCCCGGACACTGAAGCTTTCTTT. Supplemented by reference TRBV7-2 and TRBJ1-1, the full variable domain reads GAGVSQSPSNKVTEKGKDVELRCDPISGHTALYWYRQSLGQGLEFLIYFQGNSAPDKSGLPSDRFSAERTGGSVSTLTIQRTQQEDSAVYLCASSSSPDTEAFFGQGTRLTVV.

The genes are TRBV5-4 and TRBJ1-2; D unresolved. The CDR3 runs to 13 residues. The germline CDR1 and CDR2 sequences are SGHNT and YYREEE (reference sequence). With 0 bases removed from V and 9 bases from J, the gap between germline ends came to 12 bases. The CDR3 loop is CASSLAGEHRYTF. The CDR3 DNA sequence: TGTGCCAGCAGCTTGGCTGGGGAACATCGCTACACCTTC.